This T cell receptor beta chain was sequenced in a study of cytomegalovirus exposure and HLA in healthy donors. Study at large: The roughly 120 validation repertoires were reported in a later analysis to have been generated on the same platform as the approximately 700 first-cohort repertoires. Study results and caveats: It was confirmed in vitro that three of the CMV-associated chains were specific for CMV antigens. Some TCR beta chains (roughly 160 of them) were listed as cytomegalovirus-associated. Reported performance of the classifier showed diagnosis of cytomegalovirus status with high specificity and sensitivity.

Profiling relied on immunoSEQ multiplex PCR, and the TCRdb table lists in-frame clones only, not all of them. The repertoire holds around 250,000 clones, with nearly 90% as singletons. CDR1 and CDR2 (germline): SGHTA, FQGNSA. V gave up 5 bases and J gave up 7 bases; unmatched junction bases: 4. This CDR3 has 13 amino acids. Remarks on this clone: As yet, its antigen is unknown.

The clonotype comes from a woman aged 18-29 years in good health and CMV-seronegative. The J gene is TRBJ2-7, the V gene TRBV7-2, with 11 bases matching TRBD1. The specimen was PBMCs. The CDR3 DNA is TGTGCCAGCAGCGCGGACAGGGGGCGTGAGCAGTACTTC. Translation: CASSADRGREQYF.